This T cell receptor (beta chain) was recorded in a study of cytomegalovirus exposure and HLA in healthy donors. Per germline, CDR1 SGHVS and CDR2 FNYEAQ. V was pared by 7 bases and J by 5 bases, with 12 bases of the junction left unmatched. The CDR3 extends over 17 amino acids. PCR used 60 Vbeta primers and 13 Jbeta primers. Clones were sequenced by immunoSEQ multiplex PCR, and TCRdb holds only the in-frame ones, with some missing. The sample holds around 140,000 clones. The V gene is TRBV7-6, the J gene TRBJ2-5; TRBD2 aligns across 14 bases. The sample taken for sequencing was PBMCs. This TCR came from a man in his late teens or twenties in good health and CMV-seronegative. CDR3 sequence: CASKPGLAGVLGETQYF. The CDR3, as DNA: TGTGCCAGCAAACCGGGACTAGCGGGGGTGCTTGGGGAGACCCAGTACTTC.